The 16 T cell receptor beta chains below all came from one sample that was sequenced in a study of cytomegalovirus exposure and HLA in healthy donors. Data came from immunoSEQ multiplex PCR; TCRdb stores just in-frame clones and leaves some out. The table has 60,000 or so clones, roughly 94% seen once. Sequenced input: PBMCs. These receptors originate from a young man in good health and CMV-seronegative.

This clone appeared once. The chain joins TRBV30 to TRBJ2-5; 10 nucleotides align to TRBD2. The CDR3 length is 15 residues. Trimming at V came to 3 bases and at J to 4 bases, leaving 8 bases not matched to a gene. CDR1 is GTSNPN and CDR2 is SVGIG in the germline V gene (reference sequence). The CDR3 bases are TGTGCCTGGAGCGGAGCGGGAGGGCCGGGAGAGACCCAGTACTTC. Translation gives CAWSGAGGPGETQYF.

This clone showed up just once. The rearrangement links TRBV2 to TRBJ2-7; D is perhaps TRBD2 (5 bases). CDR3 size: 14 residues. V dropped 7 bases and J dropped 2 bases, with 15 bases sitting between them. Germline V CDR1 and CDR2: SNHLY, FYNNEI. Here the CDR3 reads CASTTLGETYEQYF. The CDR3 DNA is TGTGCCAGCACCACCCTCGGGGAAACCTACGAGCAGTACTTC.

This chain connects TRBV5-1 to TRBJ1-4, with 11 bases fitting TRBD1. Germline V gives CDR1 SGHRS, CDR2 YFSETQ. Germline trimming cut 4 bases from V and 10 bases from J; bases unmatched to any gene: 6. The CDR3 length is 14 residues. DNA for the CDR3: TGCGCCAGCAGCGGGGGACAGGGGGAGAGAAAACTGTTTTTT. Translating gives CASSGGQGERKLFF.

The rearrangement joins TRBV27 to TRBJ2-5; tentative D call: TRBD2 (5 bases). The germline V gene has CDR1 MNHEY and CDR2 SMNVEV (reference sequence). CDR3 length: 15 residues. Trimming took off 2 bases at V and 5 bases at J, with 15 bases between the two ends. Here the CDR3 DNA reads TGTGCCAGCAGTTTAGGAGGCCGGCGAACGGAGACCCAGTACTTC. It is translated as CASSLGGRRTETQYF.

In this sample, this clone turned up once. The chain couples TRBV6-5 to TRBJ2-3, with D tentatively TRBD2 (5 bases). Trimming pared 6 bases from V and 0 bases from J, leaving 13 bases between. The CDR3 length is 15 residues. The germline CDR1 and CDR2 sequences are MNHEY and SVGAGI. Here the CDR3 DNA reads TGTGCCAGCAGAGAGAGAGGCGGGAGCACAGATACGCAGTATTTT. Translation gives CASRERGGSTDTQYF.

J is TRBJ2-3 and V is TRBV7-2; the D is unclear. Trimming shortened V by 2 bases and J by 0 bases, and 9 bases separated the two germline ends. This CDR3 has 15 residues. The germline V gene has CDR1 SGHTA and CDR2 FQGNSA. CDR3 DNA: TGTGCCAGCAGCTTACAAGCGTCTAGCACAGATACGCAGTATTTT. It codes for CASSLQASSTDTQYF.

V and J are TRBV11-2 and TRBJ2-3; 8 nucleotides align to TRBD1. With V trimmed by 5 bases and J by 1 base, 5 bases remained unmatched. The CDR3 covers 15 residues. Germline CDR1 is SGHAT and CDR2 is FQNNGV. CDR3 sequence reads: CASSPRDRRTDTQYF. CDR3 in DNA: TGTGCCAGCAGCCCCCGGGACAGGCGCACAGATACGCAGTATTTT.

The chain employs TRBV13 and TRBJ2-7; 10 nucleotides match TRBD2. From germline, CDR1 is PRHDT and CDR2 FYEKMQ (reference sequence). Unmatched junction bases numbered 6, after V lost 5 bases and J lost 5 bases. CDR3 length: 14 residues. CDR3 in DNA: TGTGCCAGCAGCCCCTTTACTAGCGGGAACGAGCAGTACTTC. It encodes CASSPFTSGNEQYF.

V usage is TRBV11-2 and J usage is TRBJ2-3; 9 nucleotides line up with TRBD1. The V gene's germline CDR1 is SGHAT and CDR2 FQNNGV. Trimming removed 5 bases from V and 8 bases from J; junction bases left unmatched: 5. The CDR3 extends over 13 amino acids. The CDR3: CASSRDREVTQYF. Here the CDR3 DNA reads TGTGCCAGCAGCCGGGACAGGGAGGTTACGCAGTATTTT.

The chain recombines TRBV28 with TRBJ2-7, with 9 positions matching TRBD2. This CDR3 is built from 15 residues. Trimming at V came to 6 bases and at J to 0 bases, leaving 6 bases not matched to a gene. Per the germline V gene, CDR1 is MDHEN and CDR2 is SYDVKM. CDR3 residues: CASSLQLAGSYEQYF. The CDR3 coding sequence is TGTGCCAGCAGCCTCCAACTAGCGGGCTCCTACGAGCAGTACTTC.

CDR3: CASSEWTGNQPQHF. As DNA, the CDR3 is TGCGCCAGCAGTGAATGGACAGGTAATCAGCCCCAGCATTTT. V usage is TRBV10-1 and J usage is TRBJ1-5; 7 nucleotides line up with TRBD1. After removal of 3 bases from V and 4 bases from J, the junction contained 3 bases not matched to a gene. Germline CDR1 and CDR2: WNHNN and SYGVQD (reference sequence). The CDR3 loop spans 14 amino acids.

The chain carries TRBV29-1 and TRBJ2-3; TRBD1 aligns across 10 bases. Germline trimming cut 4 bases from V and 5 bases from J; bases unmatched to any gene: 3. This CDR3 contains 13 residues. Per the germline V gene, CDR1 is SQVTM and CDR2 is ANQGSEA. Here the CDR3 DNA reads TGCAGCGTTGCGGGACAGGGGAAAGATACGCAGTATTTT. As protein: CSVAGQGKDTQYF.

The chain has TRBV30 and TRBJ1-3; a possible D gene is TRBD1 (6 bases). The germline gives CDR1 GTSNPN, CDR2 SVGIG (reference sequence). V was cut by 0 bases and J by 4 bases, with 10 bases left in between. CDR3 size: 14 residues. CDR3 protein: CAWSVGGPGNTIYF. CDR3 nucleotides: TGTGCCTGGAGTGTGGGGGGGCCAGGAAACACCATATATTTT. Supplemented by reference TRBV30 and TRBJ1-3, the full variable domain reads SQTIHQWPATLVQPVGSPLSLECTVEGTSNPNLYWYRQAAGRGLQLLFYSVGIGQISSEVPQNLSASRPQDRQFILSSKKLLLSDSGFYLCAWSVGGPGNTIYFGEGSWLTVV.

This chain joins TRBV12-2 and TRBJ2-5; the table assigns TRBD2, which was not confirmed against the DNA. TRBV12-2 is a pseudogene segment. This CDR3 has 15 residues. As DNA, the CDR3 is TGTGCAAGTCGCTGCCCGACTAGGGTGAGGGAGACCCAGTACTTC. Encoded protein: CASRCPTRVRETQYF.

J is TRBJ1-1 and V is TRBV7-2; tentative D call: TRBD1 (5 bases). This CDR3 is 13 amino acids long. From germline, CDR1 is SGHTA and CDR2 FQGNSA. The V and J ends lost 3 bases and 5 bases respectively, with 10 bases between them. The CDR3 is CASSFRDDTEAFF. The CDR3 bases are TGTGCCAGCAGCTTCAGGGATGATACTGAAGCTTTCTTT.

This chain uses TRBV27 with TRBJ2-2; D may be TRBD1 (5 bases). Trimming cost V 5 bases and J 2 bases, with 12 bases left between them. The CDR3 runs to 15 residues. The V gene's germline CDR1 is MNHEY and CDR2 SMNVEV (reference sequence). CDR3 loop: CASSPIDRNTGELFF. CDR3 DNA sequence: TGTGCCAGCAGTCCTATCGACAGAAACACCGGGGAGCTGTTTTTT.